This TCR beta chain was obtained from a study of early T cells in non-severe SARS-CoV-2 infection. One entry per CDR3 protein, called by TCRdb with MiXCR from the 5' RACE reads. The sample contains tens of thousands of distinct CDR3 sequences, 9.5% to 15% of which appear only once. This clonotype was detected only a few times. The CDR3 spans 14 residues. The germline V gene encodes CDR1 SGDLS and CDR2 YYNGEE. V was shortened by 0 bases and J by 6 bases, with 10 bases between the two germline ends. Sequences were obtained from whole blood. The sequence was obtained from an adult who was a healthcare worker with PCR-confirmed SARS-CoV-2 infection or an uninfected control (not recorded which). The V and J genes are TRBV9 and TRBJ1-3; D unresolved. The CDR3, as DNA: TGTGCCAGCAGCGTAGAAAGGGAAGAAAACACCATATATTTT. This translates into CASSVEREENTIYF.